The rows below give T cell receptor beta chains drawn from one sample of a study of T-cell reconstitution after alpha-beta-depleted transplantation in children. TCRdb independently ran MiXCR on the PCR reads; one entry per CDR3 protein. The sample has some 600,000 distinct CDR3 sequences, roughly 13% seen once. The material sequenced was PBMCs, mostly from graft donor cells, taken 360 days after TCRalphabeta/CD19-depleted stem cell transplant. The receptors come from a male patient aged 10 to 17 who had a stem cell transplant for acute myeloid leukemia, so the T cells may come from the graft donor. Each CDR3 is given with its conserved first and last residue. The D gene is left open where the match is weak. Not every row has a clone size; where given, it reads once, few, many or a size class.

TGTGCCAGCAGCCAACCCGGGGAAGATGAGCAGTTCTTC,CASSQPGEDEQFF,TRBV4-2,NA,TRBJ2-1,many
TGCAGTGCTAGAGTGACAGGGGTTAGCCCCACAGATACGCAGTATTTT,CSARVTGVSPTDTQYF,TRBV20-1,TRBD1,TRBJ2-3,few
TGTGCCAGCAGCTTAGCGAGGCTAGCGGTCTACAATGAGCAGTTCTTC,CASSLARLAVYNEQFF,TRBV7-8,TRBD2,TRBJ2-1,many
TGCGCCAGCAGCTTGGTGGGGACAGGGACAGATACGCAGTATTTT,CASSLVGTGTDTQYF,TRBV5-1,TRBD1,TRBJ2-3,medium-sized
TGCAGTGCTCGGGGACAGGGGAGTAATGAGCAGTTCTTC,CSARGQGSNEQFF,TRBV20-1,TRBD1,TRBJ2-1,few
TGTGCCAGCAGCTCCACAGGGGGTTGGACCTACGAGCAGTACTTC,CASSSTGGWTYEQYF,TRBV7-2,TRBD1,TRBJ2-7,NA
TGTGCCAGCACCCAAACCCTCCTAGCGGGAGGGCCAAATGAGCAGTTCTTC,CASTQTLLAGGPNEQFF,TRBV7-3,TRBD2,TRBJ2-1,NA
TGCGCCAGCAGTCAAGGGAGTAGCGGGGAGCTGTTTTTT,CASSQGSSGELFF,TRBV23-1,NA,TRBJ2-2,NA
TGTGCCAGCAGCTTCCGGGACGAAAACCAAGAGACCCAGTACTTC,CASSFRDENQETQYF,TRBV13,NA,TRBJ2-5,few
TGTGCCAGCAGCGGACAGGGCAAATACGATCAGTACTTC,CASSGQGKYDQYF,TRBV27,TRBD1,TRBJ2-7,NA
TGCGCCAGCAGCATAGGGGACAGCTCCTACGAGCAGTACTTC,CASSIGDSSYEQYF,TRBV5-1,TRBD1,TRBJ2-7,many
TGCAGTGCTATTAGGACTAGCGCCAAAGAGACCCAGTACTTC,CSAIRTSAKETQYF,TRBV20-1,TRBD2,TRBJ2-5,NA
TGTGCCAGCAGTGAAAGTGGTTGGGACGGGAGCAGTGAGCAGTTCTTC,CASSESGWDGSSEQFF,TRBV6-4,NA,TRBJ2-1,NA
TGCGCCAGCAGCCCTGAGGAGGGGGATGGCGAAAAACTGTTTTTT,CASSPEEGDGEKLFF,TRBV4-3,NA,TRBJ1-4,NA
TGTGCCAGCAGCGTGGGACTAACCTACCTGAACAATGAGCAGTTCTTC,CASSVGLTYLNNEQFF,TRBV9,TRBD2,TRBJ2-1,few